What follows are 18 T cell receptor beta chains derived from one specimen sequenced in a study of shared clonotypes between healthy human individuals. Produced via immunoSEQ multiplex PCR; TCRdb's table is partial and in-frame only. The table shows approximately 350,000 clones, with about 97% occurring only once. Sample: memory CD8+ T cells sorted from blood. As to subset: CD45RO+ cells pooled with CCR7-negative TemRA cells. Receptors originate from a man aged 25-40 years in good health.

This chain joins TRBV6-5 and TRBJ2-3; D not certain. Trimming pared 2 bases from V and 2 bases from J, leaving 14 bases between. The germline gives CDR1 MNHEY, CDR2 SVGAGI. The CDR3 covers 16 residues. The CDR3 reads CASSYDNGGPTDTQYF. The CDR3 coding sequence is TGTGCCAGCAGTTACGATAATGGCGGCCCCACAGATACGCAGTATTTT.

The gene calls are TRBV5-1 and TRBJ1-2; no definite D call. Germline-derived CDR1 and CDR2 are SGHRS and YFSETQ. Trimming cost V 4 bases and J 0 bases, with 7 bases left between them. This CDR3 region has 13 residues. In nucleotides, the CDR3 is TGCGCCAGCAGCACAGAGACTAACTATGGCTACACCTTC. It specifies CASSTETNYGYTF.

CDR3 sequence (DNA): TGTGCCAGCAGCCCACGCTCAACAGGTTTAGGTGAGCAGTACTTC. It specifies CASSPRSTGLGEQYF. This chain uses TRBV11-2 with TRBJ2-7; the D gene is possibly TRBD1 (5 bases). Trimming left V 5 bases short and J 7 bases short, with 21 bases between. The CDR3 consists of 15 residues. Germline V gene lookup returns CDR1 SGHAT and CDR2 FQNNGV. Full variable domain (outside the CDR3, taken from reference TRBV11-2 and TRBJ2-7): EAGVAQSPRYKIIEKRQSVAFWCNPISGHATLYWYQQILGQGPKLLIQFQNNGVVDDSQLPKDRFSAERLKGVDSTLKIQPAKLEDSAVYLCASSPRSTGLGEQYFGPGTRLTVT.

The V call is TRBV7-2, the J call TRBJ1-1; D is unresolved. Trimming shortened V by 5 bases and J by 6 bases, and 13 bases separated the two germline ends. Germline V CDR1 and CDR2: SGHTA, FQGNSA. The CDR3 contains 13 residues. The CDR3 sequence is CASSGETSAEAFF. CDR3 nucleotides: TGTGCCAGCAGCGGCGAGACATCGGCTGAAGCTTTCTTT.

V usage is TRBV7-8 and J usage is TRBJ2-7, with 7 positions matching TRBD1. Germline lookup yields CDR1 SGHVS and CDR2 FQNEAQ. The CDR3 runs to 15 residues. V lost 3 bases, J lost 2 bases, and 7 bases stayed unmatched. CDR3 nucleotides: TGTGCCAGCAGCTTCCTAGGGGGCCCCCCCTACGAGCAGTACTTC. Protein product: CASSFLGGPPYEQYF.

The rearrangement links TRBV27 to TRBJ2-3, with 11 nucleotides matching TRBD2. Per the germline V gene, CDR1 is MNHEY and CDR2 is SMNVEV (reference sequence). The J segment lost 1 base and the V segment lost 7 bases, leaving 1 base of the junction unmatched. CDR3 length equals 14 residues. The CDR3 bases are TGTGCCAGCACGGGACTAGCGGGCACAGATACGCAGTATTTT. This translates into CASTGLAGTDTQYF.

As for this clone: Germline and junction disagree at one end, which may indicate a read error. V usage is TRBV7-7 and J usage is TRBJ1-3; possibly TRBD1 for D (5 bases). This CDR3 has 12 residues. CDR1 is SSHAT, CDR2 FNYEAQ, per germline (reference sequence). The CDR3 loop is CASSFEQVASHF. The CDR3 coding sequence is TGTGCTAGCAGCTTTGAACAGGTCGCGTCTCATTTT.

This CDR3 reads CASSYQDEQYF. CDR3 sequence (DNA): TGCGCCAGCAGCTACCAGGACGAGCAGTACTTC. This chain uses TRBV5-1 with TRBJ2-7; D not resolved. V lost 3 bases, J lost 5 bases, and 6 bases lay in between. CDR1 SGHRS and CDR2 YFSETQ come from the germline V gene. CDR3 length equals 11 residues.

The CDR3 coding sequence is TGTGCCAGCAGTTTAATTGCCAGGAACAATCAGCCCCAGCATTTT. This sequence encodes CASSLIARNNQPQHF. This chain joins TRBV28 and TRBJ1-5, with D unresolved. This CDR3 is 15 amino acids long. V was shortened by 2 bases and J by 3 bases, with 11 bases between the two germline ends. From germline, CDR1 is MDHEN and CDR2 SYDVKM.

The chain joins TRBV19 to TRBJ2-7; 13 bases line up with TRBD2. Germline values: CDR1 LNHDA, CDR2 SQIVND (reference sequence). J was trimmed by 5 bases and V by 4 bases; bases with no gene match: 5. The CDR3 is 15 residues long. CDR3 DNA sequence: TGTGCCAGTAGTAAGACTAGCGGGAGGAAGAACGAGCAGTACTTC. Translation: CASSKTSGRKNEQYF.

This chain links TRBV7-9 with TRBJ2-3; D is ambiguous. CDR3 length equals 15 residues. Germline lookup yields CDR1 SEHNR and CDR2 FQNEAQ (reference sequence). V was shortened by 2 bases and J by 0 bases, with 9 bases between the two germline ends. CDR3 region: CASSLNGPSTDTQYF. CDR3 bases: TGTGCCAGCAGCTTAAACGGTCCTAGCACAGATACGCAGTATTTT.

The chain uses TRBV6-5 and TRBJ2-1; 9 positions agree with TRBD1. Germline V lookup: CDR1 MNHEY, CDR2 SVGAGI. Trimming at V came to 2 bases and at J to 5 bases, leaving 4 bases not matched to a gene. CDR3 size: 15 residues. The CDR3 spells CASSYDDRGNNEQFF. The CDR3 DNA sequence: TGTGCCAGCAGTTACGATGACAGGGGGAACAATGAGCAGTTCTTC.

The V and J genes are TRBV29-1 and TRBJ2-4; TRBD2 matches at 9 bases. With V trimmed by 5 bases and J by 0 bases, 8 bases remained unmatched. This CDR3 comprises 16 residues. From germline, CDR1 is SQVTM and CDR2 ANQGSEA. The CDR3 reads CSVSGGGGLAKNIQYF. CDR3 sequence (DNA): TGCAGCGTTTCTGGCGGGGGGGGCCTAGCCAAAAACATTCAGTACTTC.

V gene TRBV2 combines with J gene TRBJ1-4; D call uncertain. The CDR3 is made up of 14 amino acids. CDR1 SNHLY and CDR2 FYNNEI come from the germline V gene. Trimming removed 4 bases at V and 0 bases at J, with 6 bases between. Here the CDR3 DNA reads TGTGCCAGCAGTGTACGAACAACTAATGAAAAACTGTTTTTT. Translation gives CASSVRTTNEKLFF.

The chain links TRBV11-2 to TRBJ2-6; 7 bases agree with TRBD1. The V segment lost 6 bases and the J segment 2 bases; nucleotides outside the gene matches: 4. CDR3 length: 15 residues. CDR1 and CDR2 from the germline V gene are SGHAT and FQNNGV. The CDR3 region is CASRPDRAGANVLTF. The CDR3 region has the DNA TGTGCCAGCAGACCCGACAGGGCTGGGGCCAACGTCCTGACTTTC.

The chain carries TRBV7-2 and TRBJ1-2; D gene uncertain. Germline V gene data show CDR1 as SGHTA and CDR2 as FQGNSA. The CDR3 has 14 amino acids. V was cut by 3 bases and J by 4 bases, with 12 bases left in between. The chain's CDR3 is CASSLGVVFYGYTF. The CDR3 coding sequence is TGTGCCAGCAGCTTGGGCGTAGTTTTCTATGGCTACACCTTC.

The V call is TRBV19, the J call TRBJ2-1; 12 positions agree with TRBD2. This CDR3 contains 14 residues. The V and J ends lost 5 bases and 6 bases, in that order; junction bases with no gene match: 2. Germline CDR1 LNHDA, CDR2 SQIVND (reference sequence). The CDR3 nucleotides are TGTGCCAGTAGTGCGACTAGCGGGAGCAATGAGCAGTTCTTC. Encoded protein: CASSATSGSNEQFF.

CDR3 region: CASSQERTMSEQYF. In DNA, the CDR3 is TGTGCCAGCAGCCAAGAGCGAACTATGAGCGAGCAGTACTTC. The chain is built from TRBV14 and TRBJ2-7, with D unclear. This CDR3 region has 14 residues. Trimming cost V 0 bases and J 6 bases, with 12 bases left between them. Germline V gene lookup returns CDR1 SGHDN and CDR2 FVKESK.